This T cell receptor (beta chain) appears in the sequencing data of a study of T cell repertoires in cytomegalovirus infection. The overall study: From public TCR beta signatures came an indication of both CMV infection and matching HLA type.

This CDR3 has 15 amino acids. The V end was cut by 3 bases, the J end by 3 bases, with 15 bases between. Germline-derived CDR1 and CDR2 are LGHNA and YNFKEQ. General study results and limits: In two of eight donors, the top clonotype was HLA-C-restricted CMV-specific. Using cumulative public TCR beta family frequency, the authors identified those who carried CMV together with the relevant HLA.

The sample holds a few counts of this clonotype. As yet, its antigen is unknown. TCRdb re-derived calls from the reads in MiXCR, one entry per CDR3 protein. The data show 630,000 or so distinct CDR3 sequences, 24% seen once. This sequence originates from a human donor in good health (CMV status not recorded). Some clones in this sample may be carry-over from other donors' samples. The V call is TRBV4-2, the J call TRBJ2-7, with D possibly being TRBD1 or TRBD2 (6 bases each). Material for sequencing was CD8+ T cells from PBMCs. CDR3 nucleotide sequence: TGTGCCAGCAGCCACGATGACGGGGGCTACTACGAGCAGTACTTC. Protein product: CASSHDDGGYYEQYF.